Listed below are T cell receptor beta chains from one sample, sequenced in a study of radiotherapy plus CTLA-4 blockade in lung cancer. Sequenced by immunoSEQ multiplex PCR; TCRdb stores in-frame clones only, minus some. The sample yields 52,000 or so clones, roughly 80% seen once. Sequences were derived from peripheral blood, sampled from a patient treated with radiotherapy plus ipilimumab. These receptors all come from a human donor with non-small cell lung cancer who had a partial response to radiotherapy plus ipilimumab. The CDR3 runs from the conserved cysteine through the conserved F or W. The D gene is left open where the match is weak. Clone size is shown for a subset of rows, as once, few, many or a class of expanded clone.

-,TRBJ1-3,TRBD1,TRBV5-1,TGCGCCAGCAGCTTGACAGGGGGCTCTGGAAACACCATATATTTT,CASSLTGGSGNTIYF
medium-sized,TRBJ2-7,-,TRBV10-1,TGCGCCAGCAGGCACAGGTACGAGCAGTACTTC,CASRHRYEQYF
-,TRBJ1-6,-,TRBV7-8,TGTGCCAGCAGCTTACAGGGGAGCTCCTATAATTCACCCCTCCACTTT,CASSLQGSSYNSPLHF
-,TRBJ2-6,TRBD1,TRBV9,TGTGCCAGCAGCGCCGTGACAGGGTGGGACTCTGGGGCCAACGTCCTGACTTTC,CASSAVTGWDSGANVLTF
-,TRBJ2-2,TRBD1,TRBV5-1,TGCGCCAGCAGCACGTCGACAGGGAATTCCGGGGAGCTGTTTTTT,CASSTSTGNSGELFF
-,TRBJ1-3,-,TRBV27,TGTGCCAGCAGTTTACATGGCAGGGCGGCTGGAAACACCATATATTTT,CASSLHGRAAGNTIYF
-,TRBJ1-2,-,TRBV5-6,TGTGCCAGCAGCTTGGAAAGGGGCCAAACTACTAACTATGGCTACACCTTC,CASSLERGQTTNYGYTF
few,TRBJ2-5,TRBD2,TRBV28,TGTGCCAGCAGTTTCCCAGGACTAGCGGGGCGATTCCAAGAGACCCAGTACTTC,CASSFPGLAGRFQETQYF
-,TRBJ2-5,TRBD2,TRBV4-1,TGCGCCAGCAGCCAAGAACTAGCGGGGGAGACCCAGTACTTC,CASSQELAGETQYF
once,TRBJ1-1,-,TRBV25-1,TGTGCCAGCTCCTCTTTCGGGGGTGCGAACACTGAAGCTTTCTTT,CASSSFGGANTEAFF
-,TRBJ2-7,TRBD1,TRBV15,TGTGCCACCAGCCCTGGTGGGACAGGGGTCCACGAGCAGTACTTC,CATSPGGTGVHEQYF